The sequence of this T cell receptor beta chain was determined in a study of shared clonotypes between healthy human individuals. Trimming left V 5 bases short and J 5 bases short, with 19 bases between. Germline lookup yields CDR1 MNHEY and CDR2 SMNVEV (reference sequence). This CDR3 has 16 residues. Deep-level running was used for the assay. TCRdb's copy holds only in-frame clones and misses some; the assay was immunoSEQ multiplex PCR. The table includes over 700,000 clones, 55% to 75% detected once. The donors were adults (healthy and HIV-negative) with no recent acute infections or vaccinations. The chain recombines TRBV27 with TRBJ2-4; D gene ambiguous. The sequence was obtained from a woman in her 30s in good health. Sequencing input: memory CD4+ T cells sorted from blood. Stated subset: CD45RA-negative fraction. CDR3 sequence: CASSPDRLFSENIQYF. In nucleotides, the CDR3 is TGTGCCAGCAGTCCGGACCGTCTTTTTTCCGAAAACATTCAGTACTTC.